Shown below are 10 T cell receptor beta chains from a single sample sequenced in a study of shared clonotypes between healthy human individuals. TCRdb keeps only in-frame clones here, not all; method: immunoSEQ multiplex PCR. The data show hundreds of thousands of clones, with around 74% seen just once and 1.5% to 2% held by the top ten. Material for sequencing was memory CD4+ T cells sorted from blood. Subset: CD45RA-negative fraction. The receptors here all came from a woman younger than 45 in good health.

There are many counts of this clone. The V call is TRBV18, the J call TRBJ2-2; D remains ambiguous. The CDR3 is 14 residues long. Germline assignment: CDR1 KGHSH and CDR2 LQKENI. Trimming cost V 2 bases and J 3 bases, with 7 bases left between them. The CDR3 loop is CASSPDAYTGELFF. CDR3 sequence (DNA): TGTGCCAGCTCACCAGACGCATACACCGGGGAGCTGTTTTTT.

The genes are TRBV5-1 and TRBJ2-6; maybe TRBD1 (6 bases). The CDR3 totals 17 residues. Germline V CDR1 and CDR2: SGHRS, YFSETQ. V lost 2 bases to trimming and J lost 0 bases, with 12 bases between them. In DNA form, the CDR3 reads TGCGCCAGCAGCTTCACGGGACACTTCTCTGGGGCCAACGTCCTGACTTTC. The encoded protein is CASSFTGHFSGANVLTF.

The V call is TRBV11-2, the J call TRBJ1-5; D remains ambiguous. V was pared by 5 bases and J by 7 bases, with 12 bases between. The germline V gene has CDR1 SGHAT and CDR2 FQNNGV. CDR3 size: 13 residues. The chain's CDR3 is CASSPAEEQPQHF. In nucleotides, the CDR3 is TGTGCCAGCAGCCCGGCGGAGGAACAGCCCCAGCATTTT.

The V call is TRBV6-5, the J call TRBJ2-7; D tentatively fits TRBD1 or TRBD2 (6 bases each). Germline V CDR1 and CDR2: MNHEY, SVGAGI. The CDR3 has 14 amino acids. V was pared by 4 bases and J by 6 bases, with 16 bases between. This CDR3 is CASSSRGQRVEQYF. The CDR3 coding sequence is TGTGCCAGCAGTTCCCGGGGGCAAAGGGTCGAGCAGTACTTC.

The chain is built from TRBV5-1 and TRBJ2-5; no reliable D call. The CDR3 runs 14 residues. The V and J ends lost 4 bases and 2 bases respectively, with 12 bases between them. Looked up from germline, CDR1 is SGHRS and CDR2 is YFSETQ. The CDR3, as DNA: TGCGCCAGCAGCCGTTTAGCAGTTCAAGAGACCCAGTACTTC. Its protein is CASSRLAVQETQYF.

This clone occurred many times. The rearrangement links TRBV29-1 to TRBJ2-6, with unresolved D. The V end was cut by 4 bases, the J end by 0 bases, with 7 bases between. Germline CDR1 is SQVTM and CDR2 is ANQGSEA. The CDR3 sequence is 14 residues long. The CDR3 nucleotides read TGCAGCGTTGGGGAACCCTCTGGGGCCAACGTCCTGACTTTC. Protein product: CSVGEPSGANVLTF.

A few counts support this clone. The rearrangement links TRBV27 to TRBJ1-5; D is unresolved. The length of the CDR3 is 12 residues. Germline V gene lookup returns CDR1 MNHEY and CDR2 SMNVEV (reference sequence). Trimming shortened V by 8 bases and J by 3 bases, and 8 bases separated the two germline ends. CDR3 sequence: CASWRINQPQHF. CDR3 in DNA: TGTGCCAGCTGGAGAATCAATCAGCCCCAGCATTTT.

This chain joins TRBV19 and TRBJ1-4; no definite D call. The ends were cut back, 5 bases at V and 0 bases at J, with 7 bases in the middle. This CDR3 comprises 14 residues. Looked up from germline, CDR1 is LNHDA and CDR2 is SQIVND (reference sequence). The CDR3 spells CASSVVATNEKLFF. The CDR3 region has the DNA TGTGCCAGTAGTGTCGTTGCAACTAATGAAAAACTGTTTTTT.

This chain joins TRBV11-3 and TRBJ1-5; possible D gene TRBD1, 5 bases. The CDR3 loop spans 16 amino acids. V shed 0 bases and J shed 5 bases, with 14 bases lying between them. Germline values: CDR1 SGHNT, CDR2 YENEEA. The CDR3: CASSLEGTILYQPQHF. The CDR3, as DNA: TGTGCCAGCAGCTTAGAAGGGACTATCCTATATCAGCCCCAGCATTTT.

The chain is built from TRBV5-1 and TRBJ1-2; TRBD1 agrees at 7 bases. The trim removed 4 bases at V and 1 base at J, leaving 4 bases unmatched. The CDR3 spans 14 residues. Germline assignment: CDR1 SGHRS and CDR2 YFSETQ. The CDR3 DNA reads TGCGCCAGCAGCATAACAGGGGTTAACTATGGCTACACCTTC. Encoded protein: CASSITGVNYGYTF. Full variable domain (remainder filled in from reference TRBV5-1 and TRBJ1-2): KAGVTQTPRYLIKTRGQQVTLSCSPISGHRSVSWYQQTPGQGLQFLFEYFSETQRNKGNFPGRFSGRQFSNSRSEMNVSTLELGDSALYLCASSITGVNYGYTFGSGTRLTVV.